What follows describes a single TCR beta chain. Its antigen is still unknown. The sample comes from a study of T cell responses to AZD1222 COVID-19 vaccine. Study-wide findings and caveats: Spike-specific TCR breadth and depth were elevated following two AZD1222 doses. It was only after the peak T cell response that any repertoires were sampled.

The repertoire was sequenced with immunoSEQ multiplex PCR; TCRdb's copy has only in-frame clones and lacks some. This table has 130,000 to 150,000 clones, approximately 89% appearing once. V lost 2 bases and J 2 bases, leaving 7 bases between the germline ends. The CDR3 length is 13 residues. CDR1 and CDR2 (germline): SGDLS, YYNGEE. The chain carries TRBV9 and TRBJ1-1; D remains ambiguous. The TCR sequence derives from an adult in good health. The starting material was peripheral blood, obtained on day 0 of AZD1222 vaccination. CDR3 DNA: TGTGCCAGCAGCGTCCGGCCCAACACTGAAGCTTTCTTT. Translation: CASSVRPNTEAFF.